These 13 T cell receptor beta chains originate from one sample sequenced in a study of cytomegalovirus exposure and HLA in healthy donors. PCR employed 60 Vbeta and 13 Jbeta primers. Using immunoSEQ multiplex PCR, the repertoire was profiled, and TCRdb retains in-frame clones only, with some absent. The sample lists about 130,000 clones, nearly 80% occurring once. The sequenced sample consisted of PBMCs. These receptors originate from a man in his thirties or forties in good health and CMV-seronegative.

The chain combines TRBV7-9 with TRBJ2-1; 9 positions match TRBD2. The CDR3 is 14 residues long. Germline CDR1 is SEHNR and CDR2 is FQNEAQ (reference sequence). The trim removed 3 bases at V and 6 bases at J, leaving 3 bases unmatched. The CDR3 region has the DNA TGTGCCAGCAGCTTTCTTAGCGGGAGCAATGAGCAGTTCTTC. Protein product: CASSFLSGSNEQFF.

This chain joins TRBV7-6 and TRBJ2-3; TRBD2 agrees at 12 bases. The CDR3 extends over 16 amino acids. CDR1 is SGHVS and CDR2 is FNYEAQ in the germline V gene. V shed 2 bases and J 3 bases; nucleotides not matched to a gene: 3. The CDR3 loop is CASSLTLAGGTDTQYF. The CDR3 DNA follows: TGTGCCAGCAGCTTAACCCTAGCGGGAGGGACAGATACGCAGTATTTT.

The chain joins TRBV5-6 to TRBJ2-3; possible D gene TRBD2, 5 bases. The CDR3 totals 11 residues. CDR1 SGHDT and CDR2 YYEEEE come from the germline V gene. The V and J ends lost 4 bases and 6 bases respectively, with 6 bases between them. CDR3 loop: CASSPGDTQYF. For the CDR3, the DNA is TGTGCCAGCAGCCCGGGGGATACGCAGTATTTT.

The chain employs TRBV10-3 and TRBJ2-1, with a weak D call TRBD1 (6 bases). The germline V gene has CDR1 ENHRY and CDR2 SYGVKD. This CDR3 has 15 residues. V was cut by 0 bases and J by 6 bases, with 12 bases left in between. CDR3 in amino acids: CAISESQGLGNEQFF. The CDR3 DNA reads TGTGCCATCAGTGAGTCGCAGGGGCTGGGCAATGAGCAGTTCTTC.

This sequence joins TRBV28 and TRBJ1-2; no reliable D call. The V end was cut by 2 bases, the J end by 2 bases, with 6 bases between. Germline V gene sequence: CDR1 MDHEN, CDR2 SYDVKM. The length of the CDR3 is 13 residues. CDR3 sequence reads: CASSLIGNYGYTF. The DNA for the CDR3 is TGTGCCAGCAGTTTAATCGGGAACTATGGCTACACCTTC.

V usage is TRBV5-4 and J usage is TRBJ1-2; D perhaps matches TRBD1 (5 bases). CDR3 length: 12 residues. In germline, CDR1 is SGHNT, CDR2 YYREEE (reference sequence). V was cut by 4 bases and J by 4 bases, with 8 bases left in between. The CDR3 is CASSQDSYGYTF. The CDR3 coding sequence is TGTGCCAGCAGCCAAGACAGCTATGGCTACACCTTC.

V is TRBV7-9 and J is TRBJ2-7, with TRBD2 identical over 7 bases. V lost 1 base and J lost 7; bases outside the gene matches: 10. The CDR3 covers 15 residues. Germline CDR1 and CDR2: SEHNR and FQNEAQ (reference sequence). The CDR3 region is CASSLGGTTALEQYF. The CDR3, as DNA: TGTGCCAGCAGCTTAGGGGGGACTACCGCCCTGGAGCAGTACTTC.

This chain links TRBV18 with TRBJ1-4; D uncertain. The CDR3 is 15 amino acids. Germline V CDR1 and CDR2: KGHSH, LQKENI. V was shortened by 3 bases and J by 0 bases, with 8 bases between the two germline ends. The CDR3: CASSPPRTTNEKLFF. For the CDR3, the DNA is TGTGCCAGCTCACCCCCGAGGACAACTAATGAAAAACTGTTTTTT.

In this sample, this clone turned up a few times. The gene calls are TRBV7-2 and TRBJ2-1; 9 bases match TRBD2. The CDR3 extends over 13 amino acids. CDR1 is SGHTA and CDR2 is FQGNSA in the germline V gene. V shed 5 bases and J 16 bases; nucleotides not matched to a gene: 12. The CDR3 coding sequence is TGTGCCAGCAGCCCAAACGTAAGCGGGAGGCCCTTCTTC. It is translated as CASSPNVSGRPFF.

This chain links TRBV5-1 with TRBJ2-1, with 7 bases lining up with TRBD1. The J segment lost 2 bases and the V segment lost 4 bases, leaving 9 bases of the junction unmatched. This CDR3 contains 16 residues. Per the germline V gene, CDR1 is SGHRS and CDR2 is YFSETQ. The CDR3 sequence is CASSVPTGLTYNEQFF. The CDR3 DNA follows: TGCGCCAGCAGCGTACCGACAGGGCTCACCTACAATGAGCAGTTCTTC.

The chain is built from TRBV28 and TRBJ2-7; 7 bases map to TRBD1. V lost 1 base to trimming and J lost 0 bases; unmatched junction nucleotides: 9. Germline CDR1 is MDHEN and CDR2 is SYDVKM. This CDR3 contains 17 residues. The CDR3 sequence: CASSLFLDRMSSYEQYF. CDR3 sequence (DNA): TGTGCCAGCAGTTTATTTTTGGACAGGATGAGCTCCTACGAGCAGTACTTC.

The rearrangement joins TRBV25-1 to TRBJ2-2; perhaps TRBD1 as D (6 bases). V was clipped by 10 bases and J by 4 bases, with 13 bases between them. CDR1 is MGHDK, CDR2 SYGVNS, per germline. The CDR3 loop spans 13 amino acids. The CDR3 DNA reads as TGTGCCACCCACCGGACAGTCACCGGGGAGCTGTTTTTT. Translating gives CATHRTVTGELFF.

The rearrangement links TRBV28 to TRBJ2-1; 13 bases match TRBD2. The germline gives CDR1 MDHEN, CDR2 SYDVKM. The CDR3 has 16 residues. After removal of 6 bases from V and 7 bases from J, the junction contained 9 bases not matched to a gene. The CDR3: CASSLSLAGGPNEQFF. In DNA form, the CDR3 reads TGTGCCAGCAGCCTATCACTAGCGGGAGGGCCGAATGAGCAGTTCTTC.